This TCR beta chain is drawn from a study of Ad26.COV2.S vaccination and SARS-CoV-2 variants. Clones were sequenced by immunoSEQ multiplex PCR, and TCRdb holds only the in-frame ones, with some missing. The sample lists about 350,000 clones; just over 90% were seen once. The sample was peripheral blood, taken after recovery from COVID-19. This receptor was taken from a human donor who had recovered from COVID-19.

This CDR3 reads CASSFGTNEKLFF. The CDR3 coding sequence is TGTGCCAGCAGTTTCGGCACTAATGAAAAACTGTTTTTT. The chain joins TRBV12-3 or TRBV12-4 to TRBJ1-4; no clear D gene. V was clipped by 3 bases and J by 2 bases, with 4 bases between them. The CDR3 has 13 residues.